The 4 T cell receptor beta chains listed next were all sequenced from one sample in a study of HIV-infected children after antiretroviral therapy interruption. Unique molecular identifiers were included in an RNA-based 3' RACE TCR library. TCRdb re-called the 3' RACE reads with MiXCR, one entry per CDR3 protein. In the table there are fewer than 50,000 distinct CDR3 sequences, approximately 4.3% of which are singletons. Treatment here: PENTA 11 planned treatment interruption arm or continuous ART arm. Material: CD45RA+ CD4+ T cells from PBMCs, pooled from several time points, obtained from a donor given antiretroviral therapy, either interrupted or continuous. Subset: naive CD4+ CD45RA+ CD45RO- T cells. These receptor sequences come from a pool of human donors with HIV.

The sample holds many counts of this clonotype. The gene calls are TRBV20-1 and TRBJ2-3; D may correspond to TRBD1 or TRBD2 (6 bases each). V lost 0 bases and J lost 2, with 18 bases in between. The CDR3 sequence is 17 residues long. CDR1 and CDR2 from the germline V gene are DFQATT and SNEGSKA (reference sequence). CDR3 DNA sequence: TGCAGTGCTAGAGATGTGCCTTGGGGGGCCGACACAGATACGCAGTATTTT. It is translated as CSARDVPWGADTDTQYF.

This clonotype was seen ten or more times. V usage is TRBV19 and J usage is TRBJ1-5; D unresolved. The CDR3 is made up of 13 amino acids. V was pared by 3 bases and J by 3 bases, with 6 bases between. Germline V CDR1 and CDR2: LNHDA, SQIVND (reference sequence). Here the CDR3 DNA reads TGTGCCAGTAGTATTCACACCAATCAGCCCCAGCATTTT. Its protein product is CASSIHTNQPQHF.

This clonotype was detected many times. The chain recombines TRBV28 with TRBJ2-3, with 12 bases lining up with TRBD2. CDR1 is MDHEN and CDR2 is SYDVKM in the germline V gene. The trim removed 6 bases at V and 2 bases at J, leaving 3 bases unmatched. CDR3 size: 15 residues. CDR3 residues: CASRLAGGDTDTQYF. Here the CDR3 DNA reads TGTGCCAGCAGACTAGCGGGAGGCGACACAGATACGCAGTATTTT. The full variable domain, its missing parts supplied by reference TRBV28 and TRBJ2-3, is DVKVTQSSRYLVKRTGEKVFLECVQDMDHENMFWYRQDPGLGLRLIYFSYDVKMKEKGDIPEGYSVSREKKERFSLILESASTNQTSMYLCASRLAGGDTDTQYFGPGTRLTVL.

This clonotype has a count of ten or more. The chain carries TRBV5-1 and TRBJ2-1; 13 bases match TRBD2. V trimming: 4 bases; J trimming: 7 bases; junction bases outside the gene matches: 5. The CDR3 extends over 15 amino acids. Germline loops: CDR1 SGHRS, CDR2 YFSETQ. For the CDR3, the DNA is TGCGCCAGCAGCCTGACTAGCGGGGGGCCTAATGAGCAGTTCTTC. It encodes CASSLTSGGPNEQFF.